What follows are 27 T cell receptor beta chains derived from one specimen sequenced in a study of cytomegalovirus exposure and HLA in healthy donors (dated by TCRdb to the late 2010s). Library prep was done by the immunoSEQ multiplex PCR assay. For the multiplex PCR, a mixture combining 60 forward primers for TCR Vbeta segments and 13 reverse primers for TCR Jbeta segments was used. Sourced from immuneACCESS, this table was stored by TCRdb with only in-frame sequences that have V and J called. A share of the clones is absent; for the studies checked, an unresolved V gene accounts for under half, and the remainder has no known explanation. The sample records about 160,000 clones, roughly four fifths of which are singletons. Clones ranked in the top ten supply 1.5% to 2% of the sample. The source material was PBMCs. These receptors were obtained from a woman under 30 in good health and CMV-seronegative.

The chain is built from TRBV5-4 and TRBJ2-5; 9 bases match TRBD1. The CDR3 extends over 16 amino acids. V lost 4 bases and J lost 4; bases outside the gene matches: 11. CDR1 is SGHNT and CDR2 is YYREEE in the germline V gene (reference sequence). Here the CDR3 DNA reads TGTGCCAGCAGCGGTACCGGGACAGGGCTTAGAGAGACCCAGTACTTC. It translates to CASSGTGTGLRETQYF.

The chain carries TRBV9 and TRBJ2-1, with 11 bases that match TRBD2. The ends lost 4 bases at V and 2 bases at J; junction bases unmatched: 5. The CDR3 has 16 residues. CDR1 and CDR2 from the germline V gene are SGDLS and YYNGEE. The CDR3 region has the DNA TGTGCCAGCAGCCCGCCGGGACTAGCGGCCTACAATGAGCAGTTCTTC. This translates into CASSPPGLAAYNEQFF. The variable domain in full, completed from reference TRBV9 and TRBJ2-1, reads DSGVTQTPKHLITATGQRVTLRCSPRSGDLSVYWYQQSLDQGLQFLIQYYNGEERAKGNILERFSAQQFPDLHSELNLSSLELGDSALYFCASSPPGLAAYNEQFFGPGTRLTVL.

The V call is TRBV2, the J call TRBJ2-3; 11 bases map to TRBD2. Germline V CDR1 and CDR2: SNHLY, FYNNEI. There are 15 residues in the CDR3. With 7 bases clipped from V and 0 bases from J, the junction kept 3 bases outside the gene matches. CDR3 sequence: CASTSGGSSTDTQYF. CDR3 coding DNA: TGTGCCAGCACTAGCGGGGGGTCTAGCACAGATACGCAGTATTTT.

The J gene is TRBJ2-2, the V gene TRBV6-6; tentative D call: TRBD1 (5 bases). The germline V gene has CDR1 MNHNY and CDR2 SVGAGI (reference sequence). This CDR3 is 16 amino acids long. Trimming pared 5 bases from V and 1 base from J, leaving 14 bases between. CDR3 DNA sequence: TGTGCCAGCAGTCAAGTCGACAGTCGGAACACCGGGGAGCTGTTTTTT. Encoded protein: CASSQVDSRNTGELFF.

V usage is TRBV19 and J usage is TRBJ2-1, with 14 bases identical to TRBD2. CDR1 and CDR2 (germline): LNHDA, SQIVND (reference sequence). The CDR3 runs to 16 residues. The ends lost 6 bases at V and 6 bases at J; junction bases unmatched: 7. DNA of the CDR3: TGTGCCAGTAGCCCGACTAGCGGGGGGGCTCGCAATGAGCAGTTCTTC. Translated: CASSPTSGGARNEQFF.

The V and J genes are TRBV7-9 and TRBJ2-5, with D possibly being TRBD2 (5 bases). The J call may be incorrect, as the DNA end agrees better with TRBJ2-7. CDR1 and CDR2 from the germline V gene are SEHNR and FQNEAQ (reference sequence). The CDR3 runs to 13 residues. The CDR3 is CATNRGRASEQYF. In nucleotides, the CDR3 is TGTGCCACAAACCGGGGTAGGGCTTCCGAGCAGTACTTC.

This rearrangement joins TRBV19 to TRBJ1-1, with TRBD1 identical over 7 bases. CDR1 is LNHDA and CDR2 is SQIVND in the germline V gene (reference sequence). The V and J ends lost 2 bases and 3 bases, in that order; junction bases with no gene match: 6. The CDR3 runs to 15 residues. CDR3 amino acids: CASSITGTAYTEAFF. As DNA, the CDR3 is TGTGCCAGTAGTATAACCGGGACAGCTTACACTGAAGCTTTCTTT.

In this sample, this clone turned up a few times. V and J are TRBV4-2 and TRBJ2-1; D perhaps matches TRBD2 (6 bases). This CDR3 region has 17 residues. Trimming stripped 0 bases from V and 4 bases from J, with 16 bases between. Germline assignment: CDR1 LGHNA and CDR2 YNFKEQ. CDR3 residues: CASSQDSERVTYNEQFF. DNA of the CDR3: TGTGCCAGCAGCCAAGATTCGGAGCGGGTTACTTACAATGAGCAGTTCTTC.

The V gene is TRBV14, the J gene TRBJ2-7; tentative D call: TRBD1 (6 bases). The germline V gene has CDR1 SGHDN and CDR2 FVKESK. With 4 bases removed from V and 6 bases from J, the gap between germline ends came to 19 bases. There are 15 residues in the CDR3. The CDR3: CASSPKNQTGGEQYF. The CDR3 DNA reads as TGTGCCAGCAGCCCTAAGAACCAGACAGGAGGCGAGCAGTACTTC.

The CDR3 nucleotides are TGCAGCGTTGATGCGGGGGGAAACACCATATATTTT. Encoded protein: CSVDAGGNTIYF. The chain has TRBV29-1 and TRBJ1-3; unclear D gene. This CDR3 spans 12 amino acids. Trimming removed 3 bases at V and 4 bases at J, with 7 bases between. CDR1 and CDR2 from the germline V gene are SQVTM and ANQGSEA. The full variable domain, in which reference TRBV29-1 and TRBJ1-3 provide the parts outside the CDR3, is SAVISQKPSRDICQRGTSLTIQCQVDSQVTMMFWYRQQPGQSLTLIATANQGSEATYESGFVIDKFPISRPNLTFSTLTVSNMSPEDSSIYLCSVDAGGNTIYFGEGSWLTVV.

The rearrangement links TRBV7-8 to TRBJ1-2; D is perhaps TRBD1 (6 bases). The CDR3 has 14 residues. With 4 bases removed from V and 4 bases from J, the gap between germline ends came to 13 bases. Germline CDR1 SGHVS, CDR2 FQNEAQ. CDR3 region: CASSSRDTSYGYTF. The DNA for the CDR3 is TGTGCCAGCAGCTCACGGGACACCAGCTATGGCTACACCTTC.

The chain employs TRBV5-1 and TRBJ2-5; the D gene is possibly TRBD1 (6 bases). The V and J ends lost 1 base and 5 bases respectively, with 12 bases between them. The germline V gene has CDR1 SGHRS and CDR2 YFSETQ. The CDR3 has 14 amino acids. The CDR3 is CASSLHRARETQYF. The CDR3, as DNA: TGCGCCAGCAGCTTGCACAGGGCTAGGGAGACCCAGTACTTC.

Only a few counts were recorded for this clone. At one end, the junction sequence differs from germline, possibly due to a read error. This rearrangement joins TRBV7-9 to TRBJ2-3; D uncertain. The CDR3 is made up of 11 amino acids. In germline, CDR1 is SEHNR, CDR2 FQNEAQ (reference sequence). CDR3 loop: CSSSLQNTQYF. The CDR3 bases are TGTTCCAGCAGCTTACAGAATACGCAGTATTTT.

The rearrangement links TRBV6-1 to TRBJ1-2; TRBD1 matches at 7 bases. Germline V gene lookup returns CDR1 MNHNS and CDR2 SASEGT. This CDR3 has 17 residues. Trimming removed 4 bases from V and 5 bases from J; junction bases left unmatched: 16. The CDR3: CASSGAKGTVPVYGYTF. CDR3 in DNA: TGTGCCAGCAGTGGAGCTAAGGGGACAGTCCCGGTTTATGGCTACACCTTC.

This chain joins TRBV28 and TRBJ2-7, with a weak D call TRBD1 (6 bases). The CDR3 covers 15 residues. Trimming pared 2 bases from V and 6 bases from J, leaving 17 bases between. Germline CDR1 and CDR2: MDHEN and SYDVKM. The CDR3, as DNA: TGTGCCAGCAGTTTACCACGCAGGGGTCTTGGCGAGCAGTACTTC. Residues: CASSLPRRGLGEQYF.

The gene calls are TRBV6-5 and TRBJ2-1; maybe TRBD1 (6 bases). CDR3 length: 12 amino acids. The V end lost 6 bases, the J end lost 10 bases, and 13 bases lay between the germline ends. CDR1 and CDR2 from the germline V gene are MNHEY and SVGAGI. CDR3 sequence: CASRTIDREQFF. The CDR3 region has the DNA TGTGCCAGCAGGACCATCGACAGGGAGCAGTTCTTC.

The chain uses TRBV7-8 and TRBJ2-5, with TRBD1 matching over 8 bases. The CDR3 contains 14 residues. V dropped 5 bases and J dropped 7; count of bases not matched to a gene: 9. CDR1 SGHVS and CDR2 FQNEAQ come from the germline V gene. The DNA of the CDR3 is TGTGCCAGCAGCAAAGGACAGGGAAGAGGGACCCAGTACTTC. It translates to CASSKGQGRGTQYF.

The V and J genes are TRBV9 and TRBJ1-3; unclear D gene. V lost 1 base, J lost 0 bases, and 5 bases lay in between. Per the germline V gene, CDR1 is SGDLS and CDR2 is YYNGEE. The CDR3 loop spans 14 amino acids. The CDR3 region is CASSVLSSGNTIYF. In DNA, the CDR3 is TGTGCCAGCAGCGTACTGAGCTCTGGAAACACCATATATTTT.

The V gene is TRBV5-6, the J gene TRBJ1-4, with D possibly being TRBD1 (6 bases). Trimming cost V 4 bases and J 1 base, with 20 bases left between them. The CDR3 is 18 amino acids. CDR1 is SGHDT and CDR2 is YYEEEE in the germline V gene. The CDR3 bases are TGTGCCAGCAGCCCGAGAGGGCAGGGGAGAAGAACTAATGAAAAACTGTTTTTT. Translation: CASSPRGQGRRTNEKLFF.

The CDR3 reads CASSLAGDLIYEQYF. In DNA form, the CDR3 reads TGCGCCAGCAGCTTGGCCGGGGATCTCATCTACGAGCAGTACTTC. The chain combines TRBV5-1 with TRBJ2-7; D is perhaps TRBD2 (5 bases). Per the germline V gene, CDR1 is SGHRS and CDR2 is YFSETQ. Trimming left V 0 bases short and J 3 bases short, with 13 bases between. This CDR3 has 15 residues.

The J gene is TRBJ2-5, the V gene TRBV19, with 7 positions matching TRBD2. The CDR3 sequence is 11 residues long. Trimming cost V 10 bases and J 5 bases; bases outside gene matches: 4. In germline, CDR1 is LNHDA, CDR2 SQIVND (reference sequence). Here the CDR3 reads CATYGGETQYF. In nucleotides, the CDR3 is TGTGCCACCTACGGGGGGGAGACCCAGTACTTC.

As concerns this clone: It is likely a read error: a sequence one base away is far more abundant. V and J are TRBV7-9 and TRBJ1-1; D may be TRBD1 (6 bases). Trimming left V 6 bases short and J 1 base short, with 9 bases between. From germline, CDR1 is SEHNR and CDR2 FQNEAQ (reference sequence). The CDR3 runs to 13 residues. CDR3 region: CASRGRGNTEAFF. For the CDR3, the DNA is TGTGCCAGCAGGGGCAGGGGGAACACTGAAGCTTTCTTT.

The chain combines TRBV7-3 with TRBJ1-2; the match to TRBD1 covers 10 bases. Germline CDR1 SGHTA, CDR2 FQGTGA. The CDR3 has 14 amino acids. V lost 5 bases, J lost 8 bases, and 8 bases stayed unmatched. The CDR3 loop reads CASSPTGTGDGYTF. The DNA for the CDR3 is TGTGCCAGCAGCCCCACGGGGACAGGGGACGGCTACACCTTC.

The rearrangement links TRBV18 to TRBJ1-3; a possible D gene is TRBD1 (6 bases). The ends were cut back, 0 bases at V and 0 bases at J, with 27 bases in the middle. The germline CDR1 and CDR2 sequences are KGHSH and LQKENI. This CDR3 has 22 amino acids. CDR3 protein: CASSPPVPMSPLDRDSGNTIYF. Here the CDR3 DNA reads TGTGCCAGCTCACCACCGGTGCCCATGTCCCCTCTGGACAGAGACTCTGGAAACACCATATATTTT. The full variable domain, completed using reference TRBV18 and TRBJ1-3, is NAGVMQNPRHLVRRRGQEARLRCSPMKGHSHVYWYRQLPEEGLKFMVYLQKENIIDESGMPKERFSAEFPKEGPSILRIQQVVRGDSAAYFCASSPPVPMSPLDRDSGNTIYFGEGSWLTVV.

This chain links TRBV28 with TRBJ2-1; 7 bases fit TRBD2. The V gene end was trimmed by 8 bases and the J gene end by 0 bases; junction bases not matched to a gene: 7. The CDR3 is 15 residues long. Germline-derived CDR1 and CDR2 are MDHEN and SYDVKM. The CDR3 DNA sequence: TGTGCCAGCTCGGCGGGAGAACACTCCTACAATGAGCAGTTCTTC. Its protein is CASSAGEHSYNEQFF.

The gene calls are TRBV5-1 and TRBJ2-3, with 13 bases fitting TRBD2. The junction had 7 bases not matched to a gene; V was cut back by 0 bases and J by 9 bases. The CDR3 consists of 16 residues. Per the germline V gene, CDR1 is SGHRS and CDR2 is YFSETQ. The CDR3 region is CASSLAVLAGGLTQYF. DNA of the CDR3: TGCGCCAGCAGCTTGGCCGTACTAGCGGGAGGGCTGACGCAGTATTTT.

This chain links TRBV4-1 with TRBJ2-1; TRBD1 might be the D (6 bases). Germline CDR1 is MGHRA and CDR2 is YSYEKL. The CDR3 loop spans 18 amino acids. V was shortened by 4 bases and J by 2 bases, with 21 bases between the two germline ends. The CDR3 sequence is CASSPYNLQGSTYNEQFF. The CDR3 coding sequence is TGCGCCAGCAGCCCTTATAACTTACAGGGTAGCACCTACAATGAGCAGTTCTTC.